This T cell receptor beta chain originates from a study of T-cell memory formation after mild COVID-19. The study's findings and limits: Among contracting clones, CD4+ were mainly CM/EM and CD8+ enriched in EMRA. Memory sampled before infection contained some responding clones, suggesting cross-reactive memory joined.

TCRdb reprocessed the 5' RACE reads with MiXCR, giving one entry per CDR3 protein. The sample consists of roughly 70,000 distinct CDR3 sequences, about a sixth of them appearing once. This clonotype was counted a single time. Antigen specificity is unknown. Germline CDR1 and CDR2: KGHDR and SFDVKD. With 6 bases removed from V and 4 bases from J, the gap between germline ends came to 9 bases. The CDR3 has 13 residues. This receptor was identified in an adult woman who had mild COVID-19 (a few samples of this study predate the infection). Cell type and time point are not known. The sequenced material came from PBMCs or a T cell subset sorted from them (not recorded which). V usage is TRBV24-1 and J usage is TRBJ2-1, with D possibly matching TRBD2 (6 bases). The chain's CDR3 is CATSPTSYNEQFF. Here the CDR3 DNA reads TGTGCCACCAGTCCGACTAGTTACAATGAGCAGTTCTTC.